This T cell receptor beta chain was observed in a study of Graves' ophthalmopathy and Graves' hyperthyroidism. This clonotype was seen only a few times. RNA transcripts provided the template for amplifying TCR beta CDR3 regions. The workflow started with a first-round RT-PCR run with HTBI primers and then moved on to a second-round multiplex PCR. TCRdb passed the multiplex PCR reads through MiXCR, listing each CDR3 protein once. The sample includes some 1.1 million distinct CDR3 sequences, about 35% of them seen just once. Germline lookup yields CDR1 SQVTM and CDR2 ANQGSEA. With 3 bases removed from V and 2 bases from J, the gap between germline ends came to 11 bases. This CDR3 contains 13 residues. The authors diagnosed from clinical symptoms, serum thyroxine, TRAb, thyroid ultrasound and orbital computed tomography.

The chain carries TRBV29-1 and TRBJ2-7; weak D call: TRBD1 (5 bases). The TCR comes from an adult man with Graves' hyperthyroidism. Sample: peripheral blood or thyroid tissue (not recorded which). CDR3 region: CSVEVQGTYEQYF. The CDR3 nucleotides are TGCAGCGTTGAGGTTCAGGGCACCTACGAGCAGTACTTC.